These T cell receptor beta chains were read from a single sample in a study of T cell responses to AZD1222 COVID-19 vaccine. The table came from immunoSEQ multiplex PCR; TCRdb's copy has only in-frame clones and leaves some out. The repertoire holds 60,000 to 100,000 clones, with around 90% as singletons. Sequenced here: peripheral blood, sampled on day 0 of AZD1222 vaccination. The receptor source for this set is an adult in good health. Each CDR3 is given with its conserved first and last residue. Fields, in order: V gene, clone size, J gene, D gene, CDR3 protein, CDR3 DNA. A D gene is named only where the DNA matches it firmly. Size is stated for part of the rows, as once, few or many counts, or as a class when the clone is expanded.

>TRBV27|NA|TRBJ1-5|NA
CASSLQATNQPQHF
TGTGCCAGCAGTTTACAGGCAACAAATCAGCCCCAGCATTTT
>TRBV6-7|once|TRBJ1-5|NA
CASSYSGKTDGNQPQHF
TGTGCCAGCAGTTACTCGGGGAAAACTGATGGGAATCAGCCCCAGCATTTT
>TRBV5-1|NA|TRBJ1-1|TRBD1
CASSLKGQVGTEAFF
TGCGCCAGCAGCTTGAAAGGACAGGTGGGCACTGAAGCTTTCTTT
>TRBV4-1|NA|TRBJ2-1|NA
CASSPETYNEQFF
TGCGCCAGCAGCCCCGAAACGTACAATGAGCAGTTCTTC
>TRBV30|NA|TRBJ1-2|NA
CAWSIVNYGYTF
TGTGCCTGGAGTATTGTTAACTATGGCTACACCTTC
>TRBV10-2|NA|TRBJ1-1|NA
CASIDPSPDTEAFF
TGCGCCAGCATCGATCCCTCACCGGACACTGAAGCTTTCTTT
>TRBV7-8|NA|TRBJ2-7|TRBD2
CASSFLAGGYEQYF
TGTGCCAGCAGCTTCCTAGCGGGGGGCTACGAGCAGTACTTC
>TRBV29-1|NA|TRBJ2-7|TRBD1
CSAEGQGDEQYF
TGCAGCGCTGAGGGACAGGGTGACGAGCAGTACTTC
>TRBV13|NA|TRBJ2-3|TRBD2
CASSPEGLAGFSHTQYF
TGTGCCAGCAGCCCAGAGGGGCTAGCGGGATTTTCGCATACGCAGTATTTT
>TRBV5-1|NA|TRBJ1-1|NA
CASSLVGGGTEAFF
TGCGCCAGCAGCTTGGTCGGGGGAGGCACTGAAGCTTTCTTT
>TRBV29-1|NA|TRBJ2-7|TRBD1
CSAAPGTGHEQYF
TGCAGCGCAGCACCGGGGACAGGGCACGAGCAGTACTTC
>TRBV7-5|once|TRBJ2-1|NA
CVRSLAPASGNLGNEQFF
TGTGTCAGAAGCTTAGCCCCGGCTAGCGGGAACTTAGGCAATGAGCAGTTCTTC
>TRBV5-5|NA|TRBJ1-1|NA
CASSFGTQTEAFF
TGTGCCAGCAGCTTCGGGACGCAGACTGAAGCTTTCTTT
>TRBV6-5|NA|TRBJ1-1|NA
CASRPDEGSAFF
TGTGCCAGCAGGCCAGACGAAGGATCAGCTTTCTTT
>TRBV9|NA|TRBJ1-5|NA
CASNQGDSDQPQHF
TGTGCCAGCAACCAAGGGGATTCGGATCAGCCCCAGCATTTT
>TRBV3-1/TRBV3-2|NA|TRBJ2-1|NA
CASSQMEGSYNEQFF
TGTGCCAGCAGCCAGATGGAGGGCTCCTACAATGAGCAGTTCTTC
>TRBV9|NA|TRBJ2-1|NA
CASSPGWSYNEQFF
TGTGCCAGCAGCCCGGGATGGTCCTACAATGAGCAGTTCTTC
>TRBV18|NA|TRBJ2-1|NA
CASSPQGDAGEQFF
TGTGCCAGCTCACCACAAGGGGACGCCGGTGAGCAGTTCTTC
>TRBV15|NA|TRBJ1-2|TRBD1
CATSLTTGDYGYTF
TGTGCCACCAGCCTTACAACAGGGGACTATGGCTACACCTTC
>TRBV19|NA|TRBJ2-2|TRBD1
CASSIGPGQGPGELFF
TGTGCCAGTAGTATAGGCCCGGGACAGGGGCCCGGGGAGCTGTTTTTT
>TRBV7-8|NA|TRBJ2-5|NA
CASALEETQYF
TGTGCCAGCGCACTGGAGGAGACCCAGTACTTC
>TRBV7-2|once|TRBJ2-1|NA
CASGDNEQFF
TGTGCCAGCGGAGACAATGAGCAGTTCTTC
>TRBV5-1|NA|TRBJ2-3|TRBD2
CASSLDPSGNTDTQYF
TGCGCCAGCAGCTTGGATCCGAGCGGGAACACAGATACGCAGTATTTT
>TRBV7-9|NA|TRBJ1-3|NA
CASRPQGFNGNTIYF
TGTGCCAGCAGGCCTCAGGGGTTTAATGGAAACACCATATATTTT
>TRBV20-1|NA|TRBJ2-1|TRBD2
CSAGTRYEQFF
TGCAGTGCCGGGACTAGGTATGAGCAGTTCTTC
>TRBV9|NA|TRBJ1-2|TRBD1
CASSSRQGADYGYTF
TGTGCCAGCAGCTCTCGACAGGGGGCGGACTATGGCTACACCTTC
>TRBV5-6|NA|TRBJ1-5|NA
CASSLGTVNQPQHF
TGTGCCAGCAGCTTGGGGACAGTCAATCAGCCCCAGCATTTT
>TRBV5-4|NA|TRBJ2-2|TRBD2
CASSQREYTGELFF
TGTGCCAGCAGCCAGCGGGAGTACACCGGGGAGCTGTTTTTT
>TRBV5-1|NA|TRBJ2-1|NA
CASSLNNEQFF
TGCGCCAGCAGCCTGAACAATGAGCAGTTCTTC
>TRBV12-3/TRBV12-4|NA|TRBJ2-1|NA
CASGQTQGNEQFF
TGTGCCAGCGGACAAACCCAGGGGAATGAGCAGTTCTTC
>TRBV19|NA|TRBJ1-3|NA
CASSAAGYSGNTIYF
TGTGCCAGTAGTGCGGCAGGCTACTCTGGAAACACCATATATTTT
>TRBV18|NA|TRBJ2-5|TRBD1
CASSPGTGRWETQYF
TGTGCCAGCTCACCAGGGACAGGGAGATGGGAGACCCAGTACTTC
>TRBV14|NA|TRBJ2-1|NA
CASSQVRGGVAEQFF
TGTGCCAGCAGCCAAGTGAGGGGGGGTGTTGCGGAGCAGTTCTTC
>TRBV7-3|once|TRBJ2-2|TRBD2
CASSLNARREGGELFF
TGTGCCAGCAGCTTAAACGCCCGGCGGGAGGGCGGGGAGCTGTTTTTT
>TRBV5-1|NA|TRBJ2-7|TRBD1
CASSVDRGNREQYF
TGCGCCAGCAGCGTGGACAGGGGGAATCGTGAGCAGTACTTC
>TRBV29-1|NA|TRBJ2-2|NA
CSVSTVVGTGELFF
TGCAGCGTTTCCACAGTAGTAGGGACCGGGGAGCTGTTTTTT
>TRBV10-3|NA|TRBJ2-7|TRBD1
CAINRDSESYEQYF
TGTGCCATCAATCGGGACAGCGAATCCTACGAGCAGTACTTC
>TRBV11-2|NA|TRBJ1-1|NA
CASSPPFPPSTEAFF
TGTGCCAGCAGCCCCCCCTTTCCCCCTTCCACTGAAGCTTTCTTT
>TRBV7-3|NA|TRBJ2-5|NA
CASSFGPQETQYF
TGTGCCAGCAGCTTTGGCCCCCAAGAGACCCAGTACTTC
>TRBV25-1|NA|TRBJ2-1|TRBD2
CASSERGSGSYNEQFF
TGTGCCAGCAGTGAAAGGGGTAGCGGGTCCTACAATGAGCAGTTCTTC